This T cell receptor (beta chain) was obtained from a study of Tregs in tolerant kidney transplant recipients. Details on this clone: Its antigen remains unknown. The CDR3 is cut off 3 residues early in the read; its end comes from the germline J gene.

The repertoire was sequenced with immunoSEQ multiplex PCR; TCRdb's copy has only in-frame clones and lacks some. The repertoire table contains about 30,000 clones. General observations from the study: Some patients' samples used different primers over time, so nucleotide sequences weren't comparable. No direct test of biological reproducibility was done here.

Trimming removed 5 bases from V and 0 bases from J; junction bases left unmatched: 2. Per the germline V gene, CDR1 is MNHEY and CDR2 is SVGEGT. The CDR3 length is 14 residues. Sequencing used CD8+ T cells from blood, obtained before the transplant. The clonotype comes from a human donor who received a combined kidney and bone marrow transplant. The V gene is TRBV6-2 or TRBV6-3, the J gene TRBJ2-7, with TRBD2 matching over 9 bases. The CDR3 DNA, read in part, is TGTGCCAGCAGTCCGACTAGCGGCTCCTACGAG. Protein: CASSPTSGSYE. The full CDR3 protein reads CASSPTSGSYEQYF.